Each of the 26 T cell receptor beta chains below was sequenced from the same sample in a study of cytomegalovirus exposure and HLA in healthy donors. The PCR used 60 Vbeta and 13 Jbeta primers. The protocol was immunoSEQ multiplex PCR, while the TCRdb copy is restricted to in-frame clones and leaves out a portion. The repertoire holds more than 95,000 clones, with around 15% as singletons. The source material was PBMCs. Source of these receptors: a female donor in good health and CMV-seronegative.

This clone was seen once. CDR3 in DNA: TGTGCTAGTGGTTTTCCAGGGGCGGCGGAGACCCAGTACTTC. It yields the protein CASGFPGAAETQYF. J is TRBJ2-5 and V is TRBV12-5; D may be TRBD1 (6 bases). Germline CDR1 LGHNT, CDR2 FRNRAP. The CDR3 covers 14 residues. Trimming pared 3 bases from V and 5 bases from J, leaving 13 bases between.

This clone was recorded at least ten times. This sequence joins TRBV19 and TRBJ2-3, with TRBD2 matching 8 bases. CDR3 length equals 16 residues. J was trimmed by 0 bases and V by 1 base; bases with no gene match: 3. Germline-derived CDR1 and CDR2 are LNHDA and SQIVND (reference sequence). This CDR3 reads CASSIASGSSTDTQYF. The CDR3 DNA follows: TGTGCCAGTAGTATAGCAAGCGGGAGCAGCACAGATACGCAGTATTTT. Full variable domain (outside the CDR3, taken from reference TRBV19 and TRBJ2-3): DGGITQSPKYLFRKEGQNVTLSCEQNLNHDAMYWYRQDPGQGLRLIYYSQIVNDFQKGDIAEGYSVSREKKESFPLTVTSAQKNPTAFYLCASSIASGSSTDTQYFGPGTRLTVL.

The chain links TRBV5-1 to TRBJ2-1; 8 bases are shared with TRBD1. Looked up from germline, CDR1 is SGHRS and CDR2 is YFSETQ. Trimming took 2 bases from V and 7 from J; bases not matched to a gene: 2. The CDR3 is 13 residues long. The CDR3 loop is CASSLQGGNEQFF. The CDR3 DNA reads as TGCGCCAGCAGCTTACAGGGGGGAAATGAGCAGTTCTTC.

V and J are TRBV29-1 and TRBJ2-3; possibly TRBD2 for D (5 bases). The CDR3 consists of 15 residues. CDR1 is SQVTM, CDR2 ANQGSEA, per germline. Trimming pared 0 bases from V and 2 bases from J, leaving 12 bases between. CDR3 sequence reads: CSVEDWRIDTDTQYF. In nucleotides, the CDR3 is TGCAGCGTTGAAGATTGGAGGATAGACACAGATACGCAGTATTTT.

This clone appeared a few times. The chain is built from TRBV2 and TRBJ1-1; D is possibly TRBD1 (6 bases). V was cut by 7 bases and J by 4 bases, with 19 bases left in between. The CDR3 runs 15 residues. Germline V CDR1 and CDR2: SNHLY, FYNNEI. Here the CDR3 DNA reads TGTGCCAGCACCCGGGGGGGGGCAATCCGCACTGAAGCTTTCTTT. The encoded protein is CASTRGGAIRTEAFF.

A few counts support this clone. This rearrangement joins TRBV7-9 to TRBJ1-1; no definite D call. The V gene lost 4 bases and the J gene lost 0 bases, with 9 bases spanning the gap. CDR1 is SEHNR and CDR2 is FQNEAQ in the germline V gene (reference sequence). The CDR3 is 14 residues long. The CDR3 sequence is CASSSRRMNTEAFF. DNA of the CDR3: TGTGCCAGCAGCTCCCGGAGAATGAACACTGAAGCTTTCTTT.

This chain links TRBV29-1 with TRBJ2-1; D is possibly TRBD1 (6 bases). Trimming removed 7 bases from V and 3 bases from J, with 13 bases in between. The length of the CDR3 is 13 residues. Germline V gene sequence: CDR1 SQVTM, CDR2 ANQGSEA. The CDR3 region is CSAGHLLYNEQFF. CDR3 in DNA: TGCAGCGCGGGACATCTTCTCTACAATGAGCAGTTCTTC.

The genes are TRBV27 and TRBJ2-1, with 10 bases matching TRBD2. Trimming cost V 6 bases and J 4 bases; bases outside gene matches: 9. Germline V gene sequence: CDR1 MNHEY, CDR2 SMNVEV (reference sequence). This CDR3 comprises 16 residues. CDR3 DNA sequence: TGTGCCAGCAGACTAGGGACTAGCGCCCTATACAATGAGCAGTTCTTC. Translated: CASRLGTSALYNEQFF.

This clone was counted only a few times. The chain uses TRBV10-3 and TRBJ1-5; no firm D call. CDR1 ENHRY and CDR2 SYGVKD come from the germline V gene. The CDR3 has 16 residues. V dropped 0 bases and J dropped 6 bases, with 15 bases sitting between them. CDR3 amino acids: CAISESTLASFQPQHF. The DNA of the CDR3 is TGTGCCATCAGTGAGTCGACTCTAGCATCATTTCAGCCCCAGCATTTT.

This clone turned up a few times. The rearrangement joins TRBV5-1 to TRBJ2-2; D perhaps matches TRBD2 (5 bases). The CDR3 contains 15 residues. Trimming removed 1 base from V and 0 bases from J, with 7 bases in between. From germline, CDR1 is SGHRS and CDR2 YFSETQ. Here the CDR3 DNA reads TGCGCCAGCAGCTTGCGCGGGCCGAACACCGGGGAGCTGTTTTTT. This encodes CASSLRGPNTGELFF.

The chain uses TRBV28 and TRBJ1-5; possible D gene TRBD1, 5 bases. This CDR3 region has 16 residues. Germline-derived CDR1 and CDR2 are MDHEN and SYDVKM. V shed 1 base and J shed 1 base, with 11 bases lying between them. The CDR3 is CASSLSGGGSNQPQHF. The CDR3 DNA follows: TGTGCCAGCAGTTTATCCGGGGGTGGGAGCAATCAGCCCCAGCATTTT. Filled out from reference TRBV28 and TRBJ1-5, the complete variable domain reads DVKVTQSSRYLVKRTGEKVFLECVQDMDHENMFWYRQDPGLGLRLIYFSYDVKMKEKGDIPEGYSVSREKKERFSLILESASTNQTSMYLCASSLSGGGSNQPQHFGDGTRLSIL.

The chain couples TRBV4-1 to TRBJ2-5; TRBD2 is a possible D gene (5 bases). Germline CDR1 is MGHRA and CDR2 is YSYEKL. V lost 0 bases and J 1 base, leaving 12 bases between the germline ends. The CDR3 runs to 16 residues. DNA for the CDR3: TGCGCCAGCAGCCAAGATCGGCTAGCCTCCCAAGAGACCCAGTACTTC. This sequence encodes CASSQDRLASQETQYF.

The J gene is TRBJ2-7, the V gene TRBV2; D is possibly TRBD2 (6 bases). Germline loops: CDR1 SNHLY, CDR2 FYNNEI. This CDR3 is built from 13 residues. Trimming left V 5 bases short and J 6 bases short, with 14 bases between. CDR3: CASSLTTSTEQYF. DNA of the CDR3: TGTGCCAGCAGTCTGACGACTAGTACCGAGCAGTACTTC.

The J gene is TRBJ2-5, the V gene TRBV5-1; 10 nucleotides align to TRBD2. V shed 1 base and J 5 bases; nucleotides not matched to a gene: 8. The CDR3 spans 16 residues. The germline V gene has CDR1 SGHRS and CDR2 YFSETQ. This CDR3 is CASSLTSTSGTETQYF. CDR3 bases: TGCGCCAGCAGCTTGACCTCCACTAGCGGGACGGAGACCCAGTACTTC.

This clone occurred a few times. The CDR3 DNA sequence: TGTGCCAGCAGCCCAAGACAGGGCTCTGGAAACACCATATATTTT. Translation gives CASSPRQGSGNTIYF. The chain couples TRBV9 to TRBJ1-3; the match to TRBD1 covers 7 bases. The ends lost 4 bases at V and 0 bases at J; junction bases unmatched: 4. The germline V gene encodes CDR1 SGDLS and CDR2 YYNGEE. CDR3 length: 15 amino acids.

This clone was detected only a few times. The genes are TRBV6-6 and TRBJ1-2, with D possibly TRBD1 on 5 matching bases. V lost 7 bases and J 3 bases, leaving 9 bases between the germline ends. Germline CDR1 reads MNHNY; CDR2 reads SVGAGI (reference sequence). The CDR3 runs to 12 residues. The CDR3 DNA reads as TGTGCCAGCACAGGGTCGGACTATGGCTACACCTTC. The encoded protein is CASTGSDYGYTF.

Only a few counts were recorded for this clone. This sequence joins TRBV19 and TRBJ1-2; D call uncertain. Germline CDR1 reads LNHDA; CDR2 reads SQIVND (reference sequence). The V end was cut by 0 bases, the J end by 0 bases, with 14 bases between. The CDR3 has 17 residues. CDR3 sequence: CASSIDLWAGANYGYTF. The CDR3 DNA reads TGTGCCAGTAGTATAGATCTCTGGGCGGGAGCTAACTATGGCTACACCTTC. Filled out from reference TRBV19 and TRBJ1-2, the complete variable domain reads DGGITQSPKYLFRKEGQNVTLSCEQNLNHDAMYWYRQDPGQGLRLIYYSQIVNDFQKGDIAEGYSVSREKKESFPLTVTSAQKNPTAFYLCASSIDLWAGANYGYTFGSGTRLTVV.

This clone has more than one count but fewer than ten. The chain couples TRBV30 to TRBJ1-5, with D perhaps TRBD1 (6 bases). The CDR3 consists of 14 residues. Germline CDR1 is GTSNPN and CDR2 is SVGIG (reference sequence). Deletions cut 1 base from V and 6 bases from J, with 13 bases between. The CDR3 sequence is CAWSEGGEAQPQHF. The CDR3, as DNA: TGTGCCTGGAGTGAAGGGGGGGAGGCTCAGCCCCAGCATTTT.

The rearrangement joins TRBV6-5 to TRBJ2-7, with D hard to call. The CDR3 length is 12 residues. Trimming stripped 5 bases from V and 2 bases from J, with 7 bases between. Germline CDR1 reads MNHEY; CDR2 reads SVGAGI. The CDR3 loop reads CASSASAYEQYF. The CDR3, as DNA: TGTGCCAGCAGTGCCTCGGCCTACGAGCAGTACTTC.

The sample holds a few counts of this clone. This chain connects TRBV9 to TRBJ1-1; possibly TRBD1 for D (5 bases). This CDR3 is built from 14 residues. Germline CDR1 SGDLS, CDR2 YYNGEE. Trimming took 5 bases from V and 1 from J, leaving 12 bases between them. Here the CDR3 DNA reads TGTGCCAGCAGGTCGGGGGGTGGGAACACTGAAGCTTTCTTT. Protein: CASRSGGGNTEAFF.

This clone occurred a few times. The chain carries TRBV29-1 and TRBJ1-2; 7 bases are a match to TRBD1. CDR1 is SQVTM and CDR2 is ANQGSEA in the germline V gene. Unmatched junction bases numbered 3, after V lost 5 bases and J lost 3 bases. The CDR3 runs to 12 residues. The CDR3 coding sequence is TGCAGCGTTCAGGGGGGAGACTATGGCTACACCTTC. This gives the protein CSVQGGDYGYTF.

The rearrangement uses TRBV27 and TRBJ2-5, with 12 nucleotides matching TRBD2. This CDR3 spans 18 amino acids. The ends lost 0 bases at V and 6 bases at J; junction bases unmatched: 11. Per the germline V gene, CDR1 is MNHEY and CDR2 is SMNVEV (reference sequence). CDR3 residues: CASSLSLPRLAGVKTQYF. As DNA, the CDR3 is TGTGCCAGCAGTTTATCTCTTCCACGACTAGCGGGGGTGAAGACCCAGTACTTC.

This clone was seen more than once but under ten times. The chain joins TRBV7-8 to TRBJ2-4, with a possible D match to TRBD2 (7 bases). CDR3 length: 15 residues. V lost 5 bases, J lost 6 bases, and 17 bases lay in between. The V gene's germline CDR1 is SGHVS and CDR2 FQNEAQ. CDR3 loop: CASSEPRGGTNIQYF. The DNA of the CDR3 is TGTGCCAGCAGCGAACCCAGGGGAGGGACAAACATTCAGTACTTC.

The V and J genes are TRBV7-9 and TRBJ2-5; 8 nucleotides agree with TRBD1. Germline-derived CDR1 and CDR2 are SEHNR and FQNEAQ (reference sequence). After removal of 4 bases from V and 1 base from J, the junction contained 11 bases not matched to a gene. This CDR3 has 17 residues. The CDR3 DNA follows: TGTGCCAGCAGCTCAGATAGACAGGGGTATCTCCAAGAGACCCAGTACTTC. Encoded protein: CASSSDRQGYLQETQYF.

In nucleotides, the CDR3 is TGTGCCCTCCGTAGTGACTCCTACGAGCAGTACTTC. This sequence encodes CALRSDSYEQYF. The chain has TRBV2 and TRBJ2-7; unclear D gene. The CDR3 is 12 amino acids. Between the trimmed V and J ends, which lost 11 bases and 0 bases, there was a span of 11 bases. Germline-derived CDR1 and CDR2 are SNHLY and FYNNEI.

The gene calls are TRBV4-3 and TRBJ2-7; D is unclear. The CDR3 length is 14 residues. Germline CDR1 is LGHNA and CDR2 is YSLEER. Trimming shortened V by 4 bases and J by 5 bases, and 15 bases separated the two germline ends. The CDR3 nucleotides are TGCGCCAGCAGCCTCCTGAACCAGGTCGACGAGCAGTACTTC. This codes for CASSLLNQVDEQYF.